Below, one T cell receptor beta chain is given with its context. The antigen is not known. The data were obtained in a study of radiotherapy plus CTLA-4 blockade in lung cancer. Study-wide results and limits: There was expansion of tumor-derived TCR clones in blood after radiotherapy plus ipilimumab.

TCRdb keeps only in-frame clones here, not all; method: immunoSEQ multiplex PCR. The sample includes about 77,000 clones, 70% to 85% of them seen just once. Germline V lookup: CDR1 SGHRS, CDR2 YFSETQ. Germline trimming cut 4 bases from V and 2 bases from J; bases unmatched to any gene: 4. There are 14 residues in the CDR3. This sequence joins TRBV5-1 and TRBJ1-1, with 8 bases matching TRBD1. Sample: peripheral blood, taken from a patient treated with radiotherapy plus ipilimumab. This sequence was found in a human donor with non-small cell lung cancer whose response to radiotherapy plus ipilimumab could not be evaluated. CDR3 coding DNA: TGCGCCAGCAGCCGGGACAGGTTCAACACTGAAGCTTTCTTT. This codes for CASSRDRFNTEAFF.